The rows below give T cell receptor beta chains drawn from one sample of a study of response to subunit inactivated influenza vaccine. TCRdb called the RT-PCR reads again in MiXCR, with one record for every CDR3 protein. The sample records 550,000 to 800,000 distinct CDR3 sequences, around 16% being singletons. The source material was PBMCs from blood, sampled approximately 12 days after vaccination. These receptors originate from a man aged 45-65 years who received an inactivated influenza vaccine. The CDR3 runs from the conserved cysteine through the conserved F or W. D genes are given only for firm matches. Clone sizes are given selectively: once, few, many, or a class where the clone is expanded.

TRBJ2-5	TRBD2	TRBV9	-	CASSNAGGPGETQYF	TGTGCCAGCAGCAACGCGGGAGGGCCAGGGGAGACCCAGTACTTC
TRBJ2-7	TRBD2	TRBV7-8	few	CASSPGLAGASYEQYF	TGTGCCAGCAGCCCCGGACTAGCGGGGGCATCCTACGAGCAGTACTTC
TRBJ2-1	-	TRBV3-1	few	CASSPGTFTEQFF	TGTGCCAGCAGCCCAGGGACCTTTACGGAGCAGTTCTTC
TRBJ2-2	-	TRBV20-1	few	CSARKPPGAGELFF	TGCAGTGCTAGGAAACCACCCGGCGCCGGGGAGCTGTTTTTT
TRBJ2-5	-	TRBV13	-	CASSLNSIQETQYF	TGTGCCAGCAGTCTTAATAGTATCCAAGAGACCCAGTACTTC
TRBJ2-2	-	TRBV20-1	few	CSARDIGGAYTGELFF	TGCAGTGCTAGAGATATCGGGGGCGCCTATACCGGGGAGCTGTTTTTT
TRBJ2-1	-	TRBV7-3	-	CASSLTKDARGDEQFF	TGTGCCAGCAGCTTAACGAAGGACGCAAGGGGGGATGAGCAGTTCTTC
TRBJ2-2	-	TRBV18	-	CASSRSRGEELFF	TGTGCCAGCTCACGATCCCGGGGTGAGGAGCTGTTTTTT
TRBJ2-7	TRBD1	TRBV29-1	few	CSVEERGQGAGEQYF	TGCAGCGTTGAAGAACGAGGACAGGGGGCAGGGGAGCAGTACTTC
TRBJ1-6	-	TRBV2	-	CASSDHARYSPLHF	TGTGCCAGCAGTGACCATGCCCGGTATTCACCCCTCCACTTT
TRBJ2-1	TRBD2	TRBV20-1	-	CSAEGASGSLGDEQFF	TGCAGTGCTGAAGGGGCTAGCGGGAGTCTGGGGGATGAGCAGTTCTTC
TRBJ2-5	-	TRBV27	few	CASSRAGKQETQYF	TGTGCCAGCAGCCGTGCGGGAAAACAAGAGACCCAGTACTTC
TRBJ2-2	-	TRBV12-3/TRBV12-4	-	CASSFAIPGELFF	TGTGCCAGCAGTTTTGCTATTCCCGGGGAGCTGTTTTTT
TRBJ1-2	-	TRBV4-3	-	CASSQGDRAAFNYGYTF	TGCGCCAGCAGCCAAGGCGACCGGGCCGCCTTCAACTATGGCTACACCTTC
TRBJ2-7	-	TRBV29-1	few	CSVVVGVYEQYF	TGCAGCGTTGTCGTCGGGGTCTACGAGCAGTACTTC
TRBJ1-3	-	TRBV7-6	few	CASSLGVTGNTIYF	TGTGCCAGCAGCTTAGGAGTAACTGGAAACACCATATATTTT
TRBJ2-3	-	TRBV7-3	few	CASSLFPESSTDTQYF	TGTGCCAGCAGCTTATTTCCGGAATCTAGCACAGATACGCAGTATTTT
TRBJ2-3	TRBD1	TRBV27	-	CASSLLFEGAPDTQYF	TGTGCCAGCAGTTTGCTCTTTGAGGGGGCCCCAGATACGCAGTATTTT
TRBJ2-5	TRBD2	TRBV7-9	-	CASSFWRGSGETQYF	TGTGCCAGCAGCTTTTGGCGGGGGTCGGGAGAGACCCAGTACTTC
TRBJ2-5	-	TRBV7-4	-	CASSPTPSRLCEGETQYF	TGTGCCAGCAGCCCTACTCCTTCACGACTCTGTGAGGGGGAGACCCAGTACTTC
TRBJ1-2	TRBD1	TRBV5-1	many	CASSQPDRGSGYTF	TGCGCCAGCAGCCAACCGGACAGGGGGAGCGGCTACACCTTC
TRBJ2-7	-	TRBV12-3/TRBV12-4	-	CASSWASVYEQYF	TGTGCCAGCAGTTGGGCTAGCGTGTACGAGCAGTACTTC
TRBJ2-7	TRBD2	TRBV3-1	-	CASSPRLAGGLDEQYF	TGTGCCAGCAGCCCCAGACTAGCGGGAGGTCTGGACGAGCAGTACTTC
TRBJ2-1	-	TRBV6-2/TRBV6-3	-	CASSYSLIGRRGYEQFF	TGTGCCAGCAGTTACTCCCTAATCGGACGCCGTGGGTATGAGCAGTTCTTC
TRBJ1-5	-	TRBV6-5	few	CASSYEGRIQPQHF	TGTGCCAGCAGTTACGAGGGACGGATTCAGCCCCAGCATTTT
TRBJ2-7	-	TRBV4-2	-	CASSQGWQGSYEQYF	TGTGCCAGCAGCCAAGGGTGGCAGGGTTCCTACGAGCAGTACTTC
TRBJ2-2	-	TRBV5-1	-	CASSPDGSGNGGTGELFF	TGCGCCAGCAGCCCGGACGGTAGCGGAAATGGGGGCACCGGGGAGCTGTTTTTT
TRBJ2-5	-	TRBV18	-	CASSPGALRETQYF	TGTGCCAGCTCACCAGGTGCCTTGAGGGAGACCCAGTACTTC
TRBJ1-2	TRBD1	TRBV3-1	-	CASSQDRGLSGYTF	TGTGCCAGCAGCCAGGACAGGGGGCTATCTGGCTACACCTTC
TRBJ2-3	TRBD1	TRBV18	-	CASSIQGRTDTQYF	TGTGCCAGCTCAATACAGGGGCGCACAGATACGCAGTATTTT
TRBJ2-7	-	TRBV6-5	few	CASSYEQGSVEQYF	TGTGCCAGCAGTTACGAGCAGGGATCGGTCGAGCAGTACTTC
TRBJ2-3	-	TRBV10-3	-	CAISEPGATDTQYF	TGTGCCATCAGTGAACCCGGGGCCACAGATACGCAGTATTTT
TRBJ2-4	TRBD1	TRBV11-2	-	CASSLFPGGRDIQYF	TGTGCCAGCAGCCTATTCCCAGGGGGCCGAGACATTCAGTACTTC
TRBJ1-1	-	TRBV29-1	-	CSVELLHMNTEAFF	TGCAGCGTTGAACTTCTCCATATGAACACTGAAGCTTTCTTT
TRBJ1-2	-	TRBV5-1	-	CASSLSGSGYGYTF	TGCGCCAGCAGCTTGTCTGGGAGCGGCTATGGCTACACCTTC
TRBJ1-4	-	TRBV15	-	CAISRGNNEKLFF	TGTGCCATTTCCAGAGGGAATAATGAAAAACTGTTTTTT
TRBJ2-2	-	TRBV10-3	few	CATQGKGTGELFF	TGTGCCACCCAGGGGAAAGGCACCGGGGAGCTGTTTTTT
TRBJ1-3	-	TRBV5-5	-	CASRPDGRNTIYF	TGTGCCAGCAGACCGGACGGGCGAAACACCATATATTTT
TRBJ1-5	-	TRBV6-2/TRBV6-3	few	CASSSPFRPQHF	TGTGCCAGCAGTTCCCCCTTCCGTCCCCAGCATTTT
TRBJ2-6	-	TRBV29-1	many	CSVEDGSGANVLTF	TGCAGCGTTGAAGATGGCTCTGGGGCCAACGTCCTGACTTTC
TRBJ2-3	TRBD2	TRBV25-1	many	CASSKAGGNTDTQYF	TGTGCCAGCAGTAAAGCGGGGGGGAACACAGATACGCAGTATTTT
TRBJ1-2	-	TRBV6-5	many	CASSGPKLYGYTF	TGTGCCAGCAGTGGACCGAAACTCTATGGCTACACCTTC
TRBJ2-1	-	TRBV10-1	few	CASSVGAGYNEQFF	TGCGCCAGCAGTGTAGGGGCAGGGTACAATGAGCAGTTCTTC
TRBJ2-1	-	TRBV12-3/TRBV12-4	-	CASSRPMSEQFF	TGTGCCAGCAGCCGGCCCATGAGTGAGCAGTTCTTC
TRBJ1-1	-	TRBV27	many	CASSLRAHTQFSREMNTEAFF	TGTGCCAGCAGTTTAAGGGCCCATACACAGTTTTCCCGTGAGATGAACACTGAAGCTTTCTTT
TRBJ2-3	TRBD2	TRBV5-8	-	CASSSVGTRGADTQYF	TGTGCCAGCAGCTCTGTCGGGACTAGAGGGGCAGATACGCAGTATTTT
TRBJ1-2	TRBD1	TRBV4-2	many	CASSQVIKDRGPDGYTF	TGTGCCAGCAGCCAAGTAATCAAGGACAGGGGGCCAGATGGCTACACCTTC
TRBJ2-1	-	TRBV7-7	-	CASSLNRNNEQFF	TGTGCCAGCAGCCTGAACAGGAACAATGAGCAGTTCTTC
TRBJ2-3	-	TRBV29-1	few	CSVTILTACYF	TGCAGCGTTACTATACTAACTGCGTGCTATTTT
TRBJ2-3	-	TRBV29-1	-	CSVGGRSADTQYF	TGCAGCGTTGGAGGGCGTAGCGCAGATACGCAGTATTTT
TRBJ1-1	-	TRBV6-1	-	CASRPTGKGNTEAFF	TGTGCCAGCAGACCAACAGGGAAAGGGAACACTGAAGCTTTCTTT
TRBJ2-2	-	TRBV24-1	-	CATSDLQPGPTASRGTGELFF	TGTGCCACCAGTGATTTGCAACCGGGACCAACCGCCTCGAGAGGCACCGGGGAGCTGTTTTTT
TRBJ2-1	-	TRBV7-2	many	CASSPRSGDEQFF	TGTGCCAGCAGCCCCCGCTCGGGGGATGAGCAGTTCTTC
TRBJ2-3	-	TRBV7-2	few	CASSLQPGVSTDTQYF	TGTGCCAGCAGCTTACAGCCCGGGGTGAGCACAGATACGCAGTATTTT
TRBJ2-7	TRBD1	TRBV15	few	CATSRETGAAYEQYF	TGTGCCACCAGCAGAGAAACAGGGGCGGCCTACGAGCAGTACTTC
TRBJ2-3	TRBD1	TRBV7-2	-	CASRKGQGYTDTQYF	TGTGCCAGCAGAAAAGGACAGGGCTACACAGATACGCAGTATTTT
TRBJ1-5	TRBD1	TRBV12-3/TRBV12-4	few	CASRKQGSSNQPQHF	TGTGCCAGCAGGAAACAGGGGTCTAGCAATCAGCCCCAGCATTTT
TRBJ2-2	-	TRBV10-3	few	CAITTGSTGELFF	TGTGCCATCACAACAGGGTCCACCGGGGAGCTGTTTTTT
TRBJ2-7	TRBD1	TRBV6-1	many	CASSGYGYSGQGAYEQYF	TGTGCCAGCAGCGGGTACGGGTATTCGGGACAGGGGGCCTACGAGCAGTACTTC
TRBJ2-5	-	TRBV12-3/TRBV12-4	-	CASSPGPRETQYF	TGTGCCAGCAGTCCGGGACCTCGGGAGACCCAGTACTTC